A selection of T cell receptor beta chains follows, all from one sample in a study of cytomegalovirus exposure and HLA in healthy donors. Sequenced by immunoSEQ multiplex PCR; TCRdb stores in-frame clones only, minus some. The sample yields 200,000 to 250,000 clones, around 80% seen once. Sequenced input: PBMCs. The receptors come from a middle-aged woman in good health and CMV-seronegative. Both conserved end residues are part of each CDR3. The D gene is left open where the match is weak. Clone size, where shown, is once, few, many, or a class for clones that have expanded.

d_call j_call v_call clone_size cdr3_nt cdr3_aa
. TRBJ1-2 TRBV9 once TGTGCCAGCAGCGTAGTTCCGGGATATGAGGGCTACACCTTC CASSVVPGYEGYTF
. TRBJ1-2 TRBV15 . TGTGCCACCAGCGCCCAGATTGGAGGCTATGGCTACACCTTC CATSAQIGGYGYTF
. TRBJ1-5 TRBV2 . TGTGCCAGCGTCGGGGGGCCGAATCAGCCCCAGCATTTT CASVGGPNQPQHF
. TRBJ1-1 TRBV7-2 . TGTGCCAGCAAGCTGGAGTGGGTTAACACTGAAGCTTTCTTT CASKLEWVNTEAFF
TRBD2 TRBJ2-3 TRBV7-2 . TGTGCCAGCAGCTCGAAAGCGGGGATCCACACAGATACGCAGTATTTT CASSSKAGIHTDTQYF
TRBD2 TRBJ2-5 TRBV7-2 . TGTGCCAGCAGCTTAGGGGCTAGCGGGGGGGCCGTTAATGTAGAGACCCAGTACTTC CASSLGASGGAVNVETQYF
. TRBJ1-2 TRBV18 once TGTGCCAGCTCACCGACCCTAGGCGACCTCGGGAACTATGGCTACACCTTC CASSPTLGDLGNYGYTF
TRBD1 TRBJ1-2 TRBV12-5 . TGTGCTAGTGGTTCGAACCCCGGACAGGGGGGATTAGCTAACTATGGCTACACCTTC CASGSNPGQGGLANYGYTF
. TRBJ1-6 TRBV27 once TGTGCCAGCAGTTTTAAGCCGGACTCCCAATCACCCCTCCACTTT CASSFKPDSQSPLHF
TRBD1 TRBJ1-6 TRBV14 . TGTGCCAGCAGCCAAGTTACAGGGGATCTACTTAATTCACCCCTCCACTTT CASSQVTGDLLNSPLHF
. TRBJ2-5 TRBV10-1 . TGCGCCAGCAGTGAGTTCAGGGGTTTGCAAGAGACCCAGTACTTC CASSEFRGLQETQYF
TRBD1 TRBJ2-7 TRBV19 . TGTGCCAGTAGTAAGCCCCGGACAGGGGGACTCTACGAGCAGTACTTC CASSKPRTGGLYEQYF
. TRBJ1-5 TRBV6-6 . TGTGCCAGCAGTTATCCCGGGGGGATCAATCAGCCCCAGCATTTT CASSYPGGINQPQHF